This entry concerns a single T cell receptor beta chain. Germline loops: CDR1 SGHTA, CDR2 FQGNSA. The CDR3 is 17 amino acids. Trimming pared 2 bases from V and 6 bases from J, leaving 20 bases between. Repertoires were generated with immunoSEQ multiplex PCR, while TCRdb's copy carries only in-frame clones and drops some. The sample carries fewer than 75,000 clones, roughly 87% recorded once. These data come from a study of OX40 agonist ivuxolimab in advanced cancers. V is TRBV7-2 and J is TRBJ2-1, with D perhaps matching TRBD2 (7 bases). The sequence was obtained from an adult with an advanced solid tumor such as melanoma, head and neck, liver or kidney cancer. Sequencing used CD4+ or CD8+ T cells sorted from blood, obtained in a trial of the OX40 agonist ivuxolimab. CDR3 in amino acids: CASSLFRGASVRNEQFF. As DNA, the CDR3 is TGTGCCAGCAGCTTATTTCGGGGGGCGTCTGTCCGCAATGAGCAGTTCTTC.